The rows below give T cell receptor beta chains drawn from one sample of a study of beta chain features in type 1 diabetes. The table came from immunoSEQ multiplex PCR; TCRdb's copy has only in-frame clones and leaves some out. There are about 150,000 clones in the sample; under 13% occur only once, and roughly 0.45% lies in the top ten. Specimen: central memory CD4+ T cells from blood. The source of these receptors is a young man with type 1 diabetes. The CDR3 runs from the conserved cysteine through the conserved F or W. D genes are given only for firm matches. Size is omitted from some rows. Given values are once, few, many or a class for expanded clones.

-	-	TRBJ1-3	TRBV9	CASSVVPGSSGNTIYF	TGTGCCAGCAGCGTAGTACCAGGATCATCTGGAAACACCATATATTTT
-	-	TRBJ1-1	TRBV11-2	CASSLLSGTSNTEAFF	TGTGCCAGCAGCTTATTATCCGGGACATCGAACACTGAAGCTTTCTTT
-	few	TRBJ2-1	TRBV7-2	CASSLEYLAGEQFF	TGTGCCAGCAGCTTAGAATATCTAGCAGGTGAGCAGTTCTTC
-	-	TRBJ1-1	TRBV5-4	CASSLQMPSTEAFF	TGTGCCAGCAGCTTGCAGATGCCTAGCACTGAAGCTTTCTTT
-	-	TRBJ2-2	TRBV18	CASSPMDTSNTGELFF	TGTGCCAGCTCACCCATGGACACGTCGAACACCGGGGAGCTGTTTTTT
TRBD2	-	TRBJ2-7	TRBV4-3	CASSQDALAGPEQYF	TGCGCCAGCAGCCAAGATGCACTAGCGGGCCCTGAGCAGTACTTC
-	few	TRBJ1-1	TRBV7-2	CASSLDQGTEAFF	TGTGCCAGCAGCTTAGACCAGGGCACTGAAGCTTTCTTT
TRBD2	few	TRBJ2-5	TRBV9	CASSAGTSGPIQETQYF	TGTGCCAGCAGCGCTGGGACTAGCGGACCTATTCAAGAGACCCAGTACTTC
-	-	TRBJ2-5	TRBV7-9	CATTPRAEETQYF	TGTGCTACCACGCCGAGAGCCGAAGAGACCCAGTACTTC
TRBD1	many	TRBJ1-4	TRBV23-1	CASSQSEGQFNEKLFF	TGCGCCAGCAGTCAATCGGAGGGACAGTTTAATGAAAAACTGTTTTTT
-	few	TRBJ1-1	TRBV29-1	CSVEEIQGDTEAFF	TGCAGCGTTGAAGAAATTCAGGGCGACACTGAAGCTTTCTTT
TRBD1	few	TRBJ2-3	TRBV5-1	CASSYGTATDTQYF	TGCGCCAGCAGCTACGGGACAGCCACAGATACGCAGTATTTT
TRBD1	few	TRBJ2-1	TRBV14	CASSHRPKDRGRLSYNEQFF	TGTGCCAGCAGCCACCGACCCAAGGACAGGGGACGCCTTTCCTACAATGAGCAGTTCTTC
TRBD2	-	TRBJ2-4	TRBV7-3	CASSLGAGVAKNIQYF	TGTGCCAGCAGCTTAGGGGCGGGGGTAGCCAAAAACATTCAGTACTTC
-	few	TRBJ2-1	TRBV5-4	CASSSSGDRNEQFF	TGTGCCAGCAGCTCCTCCGGGGATAGGAATGAGCAGTTCTTC
-	-	TRBJ2-1	TRBV5-1	CASSPLSGYNEQFF	TGCGCCAGCAGCCCCCTAAGCGGCTACAATGAGCAGTTCTTC
-	few	TRBJ2-2	TRBV19	CASTPLPGHRGELFF	TGTGCCAGTACCCCCCTACCTGGACACCGCGGGGAGCTGTTTTTT
TRBD1	few	TRBJ2-3	TRBV7-9	CASSLTGAEDTQYF	TGTGCCAGCAGCCTGACAGGGGCGGAGGATACGCAGTATTTT
-	-	TRBJ2-1	TRBV29-1	CSTEGNLLYNEQFF	TGCAGCACTGAGGGTAATCTACTGTACAATGAGCAGTTCTTC
TRBD1	few	TRBJ2-1	TRBV28	CASRRTGHNNEQFF	TGTGCCAGCAGACGGACAGGGCACAACAATGAGCAGTTCTTC
TRBD1	few	TRBJ2-6	TRBV15	CATSRDRDRGAGANVLTF	TGTGCCACCAGCAGAGATCGAGACAGGGGCGCCGGGGCCAACGTCCTGACTTTC
-	few	TRBJ2-1	TRBV10-3	CAISEAATQNNEQFF	TGTGCCATCAGTGAGGCGGCTACACAAAACAATGAGCAGTTCTTC
-	-	TRBJ1-1	TRBV19	CASTHEGVTEAFF	TGTGCCAGTACCCATGAGGGAGTAACTGAAGCTTTCTTT
-	-	TRBJ2-3	TRBV7-8	CASSLNDRRETDTQYF	TGTGCCAGCAGCTTAAATGATCGGCGGGAAACAGATACGCAGTATTTT
TRBD1	-	TRBJ1-4	TRBV7-8	CASSSTDRGGEKLFF	TGTGCCAGCAGCTCTACGGACAGGGGAGGAGAAAAACTGTTTTTT
-	-	TRBJ2-2	TRBV30	CAWSYQRGRGYTGELFF	TGTGCCTGGAGTTACCAGCGGGGTAGGGGGTATACCGGGGAGCTGTTTTTT
TRBD1	few	TRBJ1-2	TRBV7-6	CASSLVTGVGYTF	TGTGCCAGCAGTTTGGTTACAGGGGTTGGCTACACCTTC
-	-	TRBJ1-5	TRBV4-3	CASSQDFQGNQPQHF	TGCGCCAGCAGCCAAGATTTTCAGGGCAATCAGCCCCAGCATTTT
-	-	TRBJ1-1	TRBV18	CASSPSKMNTEAFF	TGTGCCAGCTCACCTTCCAAAATGAACACTGAAGCTTTCTTT
TRBD1	-	TRBJ2-5	TRBV18	CASSRTNRGEETQYF	TGTGCCAGCTCACGGACCAACAGGGGAGAAGAGACCCAGTACTTC
TRBD1	few	TRBJ2-1	TRBV9	CASSPGTGYSYNEQFF	TGTGCCAGCAGCCCAGGGACAGGCTACTCCTACAATGAGCAGTTCTTC
-	-	TRBJ1-2	TRBV28	CASSFAVPFSGYTF	TGTGCCAGCAGTTTCGCAGTGCCGTTCAGTGGCTACACCTTC
-	few	TRBJ2-5	TRBV18	CASSPQGSRETQYF	TGTGCCAGCTCACCGCAGGGGTCAAGAGAGACCCAGTACTTC
TRBD1	few	TRBJ2-1	TRBV7-9	CASLGRDRTYNEQFF	TGTGCCAGCCTCGGCCGGGACAGAACCTACAATGAGCAGTTCTTC
TRBD2	few	TRBJ2-1	TRBV6-5	CASSYSPAGGYNEQFF	TGTGCCAGCAGTTACTCTCCAGCGGGGGGCTACAATGAGCAGTTCTTC
-	-	TRBJ1-2	TRBV28	CASSPQGNYGYTF	TGTGCCAGCAGTCCCCAGGGGAACTATGGCTACACCTTC
-	few	TRBJ2-2	TRBV6-5	CASSRGAGTGELFF	TGTGCCAGCAGCCGGGGGGCAGGCACCGGGGAGCTGTTTTTT
-	few	TRBJ1-5	TRBV29-1	CSVKRGPNQPQHF	TGCAGCGTTAAGCGGGGACCAAATCAGCCCCAGCATTTT
-	-	TRBJ2-3	TRBV7-8	CASSPPWGDTQYF	TGTGCCAGCAGCCCCCCGTGGGGCGATACGCAGTATTTT
-	-	TRBJ2-7	TRBV6-5	CASSYSYRALEQYF	TGTGCCAGCAGTTACTCGTACAGGGCCCTCGAGCAGTACTTC
-	few	TRBJ2-3	TRBV20-1	CSATRTDTQYF	TGCAGTGCTACCAGAACAGATACGCAGTATTTT
TRBD1	-	TRBJ2-7	TRBV7-9	CASSLRGQGFEQYF	TGTGCCAGCAGCTTACGCGGACAGGGATTTGAGCAGTACTTC
TRBD2	-	TRBJ2-7	TRBV7-6	CASSATYGLAGSEQYF	TGTGCCAGCAGCGCGACCTACGGACTAGCGGGAAGCGAGCAGTACTTC
-	few	TRBJ2-5	TRBV6-1	CASRRALQETQYF	TGTGCCAGCAGGAGGGCCCTCCAAGAGACCCAGTACTTC
TRBD1	few	TRBJ2-5	TRBV2	CASSRDRQETQYF	TGTGCCAGCAGCCGGGACAGACAAGAGACCCAGTACTTC
TRBD2	few	TRBJ2-1	TRBV11-3	CASSLGLAGGSEQFF	TGTGCCAGCAGCTTGGGACTAGCGGGAGGGTCTGAGCAGTTCTTC
-	-	TRBJ2-5	TRBV7-9	CASSFMGGEETQYF	TGTGCCAGCAGCTTTATGGGCGGGGAAGAGACCCAGTACTTC
-	few	TRBJ1-4	TRBV19	CASSIVGTNEKLFF	TGTGCCAGTAGTATCGTCGGGACTAATGAAAAACTGTTTTTT
-	-	TRBJ2-5	TRBV5-1	CASSPNYLGGLGETQYF	TGCGCCAGCAGCCCGAACTACTTGGGGGGACTCGGGGAGACCCAGTACTTC
-	many	TRBJ1-4	TRBV14	CASSQIDAGNEKLFF	TGTGCCAGCAGCCAAATTGACGCAGGCAATGAAAAACTGTTTTTT
-	-	TRBJ2-2	TRBV4-3	CASSQEGGGELFF	TGCGCCAGCAGCCAAGAAGGGGGCGGGGAGCTGTTTTTT
TRBD2	-	TRBJ2-7	TRBV9	CASSVTSGGEQYF	TGTGCCAGCAGCGTTACTAGCGGGGGCGAGCAGTACTTC
-	-	TRBJ2-7	TRBV2	CASTGSGSEQYF	TGTGCCAGCACTGGGTCGGGTTCCGAGCAGTACTTC
-	-	TRBJ2-3	TRBV7-3	CASSASFSTDTQYF	TGTGCCAGCAGCGCTAGCTTTAGCACAGATACGCAGTATTTT
-	few	TRBJ2-5	TRBV27	CASRRDSLEGETQYF	TGTGCCAGCAGGAGGGACTCCCTAGAGGGAGAGACCCAGTACTTC
TRBD2	few	TRBJ2-3	TRBV4-2	CASSGLLAGSTDTQYF	TGTGCCAGCAGCGGACTCTTAGCGGGATCCACAGATACGCAGTATTTT
-	-	TRBJ1-5	TRBV7-2	CASSLPNRGFGGNQPQHF	TGTGCCAGCAGCCTCCCGAACCGGGGCTTCGGGGGAAATCAGCCCCAGCATTTT